Listed below are T cell receptor beta chains from one sample, sequenced in a study of T cells in Graves' hyperthyroidism and ophthalmopathy. TCRdb processed the multiplex PCR reads anew with MiXCR; each CDR3 protein has one entry. The sample yields tens of thousands of distinct CDR3 sequences, roughly half seen once. Sequenced input: peripheral blood or thyroid tissue (not recorded which). These receptors were obtained from a man aged 18-30 years with Graves' hyperthyroidism. Both conserved end residues are part of each CDR3. A D gene is named only where the DNA matches it firmly. Clone size is shown for a subset of rows, as once, few, many or a class of expanded clone.

clone size: many; V gene: TRBV29-1; D gene: .; J gene: TRBJ1-2; CDR3 DNA: TGCAGCGTCCTCGGGCCGGTCTATGGCTACACCTTC; CDR3 protein: CSVLGPVYGYTF
clone size: .; V gene: TRBV25-1; D gene: .; J gene: TRBJ1-1; CDR3 DNA: TGTGCCAGCAATCTATGGCAGGGGAGAGGTCTACAGGATCACACTGAAGCTTTCTTT; CDR3 protein: CASNLWQGRGLQDHTEAFF
clone size: once; V gene: TRBV20-1; D gene: TRBD2; J gene: TRBJ2-7; CDR3 DNA: TGCAGTGCTTACTCTAGCGGGACTTCCTCCTACGAGCAGTACTTC; CDR3 protein: CSAYSSGTSSYEQYF
clone size: many; V gene: TRBV13; D gene: .; J gene: TRBJ1-2; CDR3 DNA: TGTGCCAGCAGAAGGGGAATGGACTATGGCTACACCTTC; CDR3 protein: CASRRGMDYGYTF
clone size: .; V gene: TRBV7-9; D gene: .; J gene: TRBJ1-5; CDR3 DNA: TGTGCCAGCAGCTTAGGCTTCGGGGCTGGTCAGCCCCAGCATTTT; CDR3 protein: CASSLGFGAGQPQHF
clone size: once; V gene: TRBV9; D gene: TRBD1; J gene: TRBJ1-5; CDR3 DNA: TGTGCCAGCTCACCAGAGGGACAGAATCAGCCCCAGCATTTT; CDR3 protein: CASSPEGQNQPQHF
clone size: few; V gene: TRBV24-1; D gene: .; J gene: TRBJ1-1; CDR3 DNA: TGTGCCACCAGCCTAGGGGGGCACCTCACTGAAGCTTTCTTT; CDR3 protein: CATSLGGHLTEAFF
clone size: .; V gene: TRBV9; D gene: .; J gene: TRBJ2-7; CDR3 DNA: TGTGCCAGCAGTCTCCCGGGATTAGGCTACGAGCAGTACTTC; CDR3 protein: CASSLPGLGYEQYF
clone size: .; V gene: TRBV15; D gene: TRBD2; J gene: TRBJ2-5; CDR3 DNA: TGTGCCACCCGAAGCGGGAGGCTCGAAGAGACCCAGTACTTC; CDR3 protein: CATRSGRLEETQYF
clone size: many; V gene: TRBV12-3/TRBV12-4; D gene: .; J gene: TRBJ2-2; CDR3 DNA: TGTGCCAGCAGTCGTTCCGGAGATGGTGGCGGGGAGCTGTTTTTT; CDR3 protein: CASSRSGDGGGELFF
clone size: .; V gene: TRBV29-1; D gene: .; J gene: TRBJ1-2; CDR3 DNA: TGCAGCGTTGGATTGGGGAATGGCTACACCTTC; CDR3 protein: CSVGLGNGYTF
clone size: .; V gene: TRBV7-9; D gene: .; J gene: TRBJ2-2; CDR3 DNA: TGTGCCAGCAGCTCATACGTAGGGCACCAGAACGCCGGGGAGCTGTTTTTT; CDR3 protein: CASSSYVGHQNAGELFF
clone size: many; V gene: TRBV20-1; D gene: .; J gene: TRBJ1-4; CDR3 DNA: TGCAGTGCTAGGGGGGGGAGGGCTGGAGAAAAACTGTTTTTT; CDR3 protein: CSARGGRAGEKLFF
clone size: many; V gene: TRBV6-2/TRBV6-3; D gene: .; J gene: TRBJ2-5; CDR3 DNA: TGTGCCAGCAGCAATCGGTGGGCGGAGACCCAGTACTTC; CDR3 protein: CASSNRWAETQYF
clone size: .; V gene: TRBV7-2; D gene: TRBD1; J gene: TRBJ1-1; CDR3 DNA: TGTGCCAGCAGTTATAGACAGGGCAGACGGATTGAAGCTTTCTTT; CDR3 protein: CASSYRQGRRIEAFF
clone size: .; V gene: TRBV9; D gene: TRBD1; J gene: TRBJ1-2; CDR3 DNA: TGTGCCAGCAGCGTAGGGACAGGGAAAGACTATGGCTACACCTTC; CDR3 protein: CASSVGTGKDYGYTF
clone size: many; V gene: TRBV10-2; D gene: .; J gene: TRBJ1-5; CDR3 DNA: TGCGCCAGCAGTGAGTCGGCTGTTGGTGGTCAGCCCCAGCATTTT; CDR3 protein: CASSESAVGGQPQHF
clone size: .; V gene: TRBV10-3; D gene: TRBD1; J gene: TRBJ1-2; CDR3 DNA: TGTGCCATCAGTGCGACAGGGATGGATGATGGCTACACCTTC; CDR3 protein: CAISATGMDDGYTF
clone size: .; V gene: TRBV29-1; D gene: TRBD1; J gene: TRBJ2-7; CDR3 DNA: TGCAGCGTTGAAGGTGACAGGGGCGTCGGGCGGCGGAACTACGAGCAGTACTTC; CDR3 protein: CSVEGDRGVGRRNYEQYF
clone size: .; V gene: TRBV7-1; D gene: .; J gene: TRBJ2-6; CDR3 DNA: TGTGCCAGCAGCCCGCAGTTGAGCTCTGGGGCCAACGTCCTGACTTTC; CDR3 protein: CASSPQLSSGANVLTF
clone size: .; V gene: TRBV5-1; D gene: TRBD1; J gene: TRBJ1-1; CDR3 DNA: TGCGCCAGCAGACCCTTCGACAGGGATGGCACCAGAGCTTTCTTT; CDR3 protein: CASRPFDRDGTRAFF